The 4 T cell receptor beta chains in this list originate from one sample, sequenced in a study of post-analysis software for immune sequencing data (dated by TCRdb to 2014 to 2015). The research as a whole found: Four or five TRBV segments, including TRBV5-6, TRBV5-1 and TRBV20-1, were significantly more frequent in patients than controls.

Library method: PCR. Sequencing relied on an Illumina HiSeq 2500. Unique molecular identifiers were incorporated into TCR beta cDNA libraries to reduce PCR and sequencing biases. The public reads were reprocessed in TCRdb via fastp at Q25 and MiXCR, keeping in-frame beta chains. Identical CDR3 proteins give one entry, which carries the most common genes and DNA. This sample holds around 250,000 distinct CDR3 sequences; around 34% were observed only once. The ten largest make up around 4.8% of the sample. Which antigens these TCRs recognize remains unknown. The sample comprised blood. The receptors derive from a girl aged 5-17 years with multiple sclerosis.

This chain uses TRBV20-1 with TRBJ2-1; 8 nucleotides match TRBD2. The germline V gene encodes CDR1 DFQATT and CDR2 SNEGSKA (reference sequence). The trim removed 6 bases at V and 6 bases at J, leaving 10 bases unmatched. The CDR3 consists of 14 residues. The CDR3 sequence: CSAPESGGGNEQFF. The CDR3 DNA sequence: TGCAGTGCCCCAGAGTCGGGAGGGGGCAATGAGCAGTTCTTC.

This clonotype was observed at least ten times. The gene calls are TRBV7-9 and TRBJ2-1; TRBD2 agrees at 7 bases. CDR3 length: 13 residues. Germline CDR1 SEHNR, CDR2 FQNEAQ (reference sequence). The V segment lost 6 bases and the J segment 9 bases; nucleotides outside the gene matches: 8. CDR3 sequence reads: CASRSGGSFEQFF. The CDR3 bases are TGTGCCAGCAGGTCGGGCGGGAGTTTTGAGCAGTTCTTC.

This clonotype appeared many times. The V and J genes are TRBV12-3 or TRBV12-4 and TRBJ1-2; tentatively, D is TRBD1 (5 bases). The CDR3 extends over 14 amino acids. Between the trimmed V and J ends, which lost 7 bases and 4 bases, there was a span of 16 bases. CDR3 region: CASTIAGFPYGYTF. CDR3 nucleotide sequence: TGTGCCAGCACTATCGCAGGGTTTCCCTATGGCTACACCTTC.

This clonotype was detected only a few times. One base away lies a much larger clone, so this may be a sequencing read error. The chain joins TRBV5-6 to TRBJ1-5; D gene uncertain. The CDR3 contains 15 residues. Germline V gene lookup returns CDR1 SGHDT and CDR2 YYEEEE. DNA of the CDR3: TGTGCCAGCAGCCTCGCGGGATATAGCAATCGGCCCCAGCATTTT. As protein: CASSLAGYSNRPQHF.